The 2 T cell receptor beta chains listed next were all sequenced from one sample in a study of blood T cell repertoires in COVID-19. TCRdb's table, derived via immunoSEQ multiplex PCR, lists solely in-frame clones and lacks some. The table includes about 95,000 clones, roughly 81% detected once. The sample was peripheral blood. Receptors were obtained from a man older than 75 with COVID-19, enrolled during active disease.

The rearrangement joins TRBV2 to TRBJ1-6, with 7 bases identical to TRBD1. CDR3 size: 15 residues. Trimming removed 0 bases from V and 6 bases from J; junction bases left unmatched: 2. CDR1 and CDR2 from the germline V gene are SNHLY and FYNNEI. The CDR3 here is CASSEAGQPNSPLHF. The DNA for the CDR3 is TGTGCCAGCAGTGAAGCGGGACAGCCTAATTCACCCCTCCACTTT.

The CDR3 nucleotides are TGTGCCTGGAGTACGGTCCGAGAGACCCAGTACTTC. This sequence encodes CAWSTVRETQYF. The rearrangement joins TRBV30 to TRBJ2-5, with D hard to call. Germline assignment: CDR1 GTSNPN and CDR2 SVGIG (reference sequence). This CDR3 is 12 amino acids long. Between the trimmed V and J ends, which lost 2 bases and 4 bases, there was a span of 8 bases.